This T cell receptor (beta chain) was retrieved from a study of cytomegalovirus exposure and HLA in healthy donors. CDR1 and CDR2 from the germline V gene are MNHNY and SVGAGI (reference sequence). The CDR3 is 16 amino acids. J gave up 7 bases and V 4 bases, and 15 bases lay outside the gene matches. The PCR used 60 Vbeta and 13 Jbeta primers. TCRdb keeps only in-frame clones here, not all; method: immunoSEQ multiplex PCR. The repertoire holds more than 80,000 clones, with 55% to 75% as singletons. V is TRBV6-6 and J is TRBJ2-7, with TRBD2 identical over 8 bases. The clonotype comes from a man aged 60 to 69 in good health and CMV-seronegative. The material sequenced was PBMCs. In DNA, the CDR3 is TGTGCCAGCAGTTGGGCCGGGGGGGAGGGCCCAAGGGAGCAGTACTTC. Protein sequence: CASSWAGGEGPREQYF.